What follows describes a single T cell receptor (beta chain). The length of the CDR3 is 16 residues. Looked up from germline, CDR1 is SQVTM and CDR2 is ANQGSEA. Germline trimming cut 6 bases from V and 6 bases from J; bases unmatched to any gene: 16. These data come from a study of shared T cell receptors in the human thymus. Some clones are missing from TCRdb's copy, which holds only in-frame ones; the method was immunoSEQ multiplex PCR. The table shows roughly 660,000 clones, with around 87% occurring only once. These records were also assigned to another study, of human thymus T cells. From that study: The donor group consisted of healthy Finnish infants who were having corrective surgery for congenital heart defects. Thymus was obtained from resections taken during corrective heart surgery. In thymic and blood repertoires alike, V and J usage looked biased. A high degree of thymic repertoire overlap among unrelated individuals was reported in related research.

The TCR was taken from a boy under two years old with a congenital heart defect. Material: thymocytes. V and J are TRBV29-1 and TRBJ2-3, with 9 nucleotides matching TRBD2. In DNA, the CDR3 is TGCAGCGTCAATGCCCAGACTAGCGGAGGAGGGGATACGCAGTATTTT. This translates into CSVNAQTSGGGDTQYF.